Below, 4 T cell receptor beta chains from the same sample are listed, as sequenced in a study of neurological immune-mediated disorders. Time point specified: technical triplicate 3. TCRdb reanalysed the 5' RACE reads using MiXCR and keeps one entry per CDR3 protein. This table holds nearly 45,000 distinct CDR3 sequences, 20% to 25% found once. The sequenced material came from PBMCs. The receptors derive from a man between 60 and 75 years old with HTLV-1-associated myelopathy (HAM/TSP).

This clonotype was seen many times. V and J are TRBV5-1 and TRBJ2-5, with unresolved D. CDR1 is SGHRS and CDR2 is YFSETQ in the germline V gene. This CDR3 is built from 14 residues. V gave up 1 base and J gave up 4 bases, with 11 bases separating them. In nucleotides, the CDR3 is TGCGCCAGCAGCTTGAGGCCCGGGCGAGAGACCCAGTACTTC. Encoded protein: CASSLRPGRETQYF.

In this sample, this clonotype turned up many times. The genes are TRBV6-5 and TRBJ1-2; the D is unclear. Per germline, CDR1 MNHEY and CDR2 SVGAGI. The ends were cut back, 9 bases at V and 3 bases at J, with 17 bases in the middle. The CDR3 runs to 14 residues. The CDR3, as DNA: TGTGCCAGTGGTGACCACCCGGGATACTATGGCTACACCTTC. Its protein product is CASGDHPGYYGYTF.

This chain uses TRBV27 with TRBJ1-2, with a weak D call TRBD1 (5 bases). Between the trimmed V and J ends, which lost 8 bases and 7 bases, there was a span of 14 bases. The CDR3 extends over 12 amino acids. CDR1 MNHEY and CDR2 SMNVEV come from the germline V gene (reference sequence). CDR3 sequence (DNA): TGTGCCAGCCAATCGCAGGGAAGTGGCTACACCTTC. Protein sequence: CASQSQGSGYTF.

This clonotype was found many times. V is TRBV5-1 and J is TRBJ2-2, with 7 bases fitting TRBD2. CDR1 is SGHRS and CDR2 is YFSETQ in the germline V gene. Trimming took 1 base from V and 5 from J; bases not matched to a gene: 14. The CDR3 sequence is 18 residues long. As DNA, the CDR3 is TGCGCCAGCAGCTTGCTACAAGCTAGCGGAGGTGGGACCGGGGAGCTGTTTTTT. Its protein is CASSLLQASGGGTGELFF.